The entry below gives a single T cell receptor beta chain sequence along with its context. No antigen is known for it. Base qualities are not at hand, and no much larger clone is one base apart. Donors formed part of the validation cohort, which comprised 120 subjects and was distinct from the first cohort of under 850 subjects. This entry comes from a study of cytomegalovirus exposure and HLA in healthy donors (dated by TCRdb to 2015 to 2018). About the full investigation: The 550 to 750 repertoires of the first cohort and the 95 to 150 validation repertoires were produced on the same platform, according to a later analysis. The study aimed to test whether signatures of past pathogen exposure could be identified by cataloging public T cell receptors. Along with the approximately 620-subject first cohort, a separate validation cohort of over a hundred different subjects was used. To predict cytomegalovirus infection status, the study brought together high-throughput TCR immunosequencing, statistical association of individual TCRs with disease status, and machine learning.

The library relied on the immunoSEQ multiplex PCR assay. From the authors' description of their analysis: A statistical classification framework was built for diagnosing cytomegalovirus status from the catalog of TCR beta chain sequences. TCRdb took over this immuneACCESS table, retaining in-frame rearrangements with V and J assigned. Such tables are incomplete; in checked studies, under half of the missing clones stem from an unresolved V gene, and the remainder is unexplained. V and J calls and clone size are copied from that table; D and trimming were computed from the DNA. The sample yields 150,000 to 200,000 clones; 70% to 90% were counted once. Of the sample, about 6% is held by the ten largest clones. Paper-wide results and their limitations: It was suggested by the authors that the approach could potentially be generalized to other disease states and immunological phenotypes. A few of the identified cytomegalovirus-associated TCR beta chains were confirmed in vitro to be specific for cytomegalovirus antigens. In both the original and validation cohorts, the classifier was reported to diagnose cytomegalovirus status with high specificity and sensitivity. In the study, approximately 160 TCR beta chains were listed as associated with cytomegalovirus. Across donors, most TCR sequences were observed very rarely, whereas some public TCRs were present in many individuals. In a later analysis, TCRs clustered in the first cohort were found to also tend to co-occur in the roughly 120 validation repertoires, with approximately 95% of cluster scores above 0. A later analysis lacked HLA typing for the validation cohort, so it scored co-occurrence in that cohort across all 110 or so repertoires.

At the junction V is shortened by 5 bases and J by 3 bases; bases outside the gene matches: 6. Taken from cysteine to phenylalanine, the CDR3 has 16 residues. Only the CDR3 region is kept as DNA, spanning 48 bases read in frame from base 1. The germline V gene (reference sequence) gives CDR1 as MNHEY and CDR2 as SMNVEV. The receptor chain draws on TRBV27 and TRBJ2-3, and TRBD2 matches 12 of the central bases. This TCR was sampled from a woman aged 25 to 39 in good health and CMV-seronegative. The sequenced material came from PBMCs. CDR3 region: CASSLILAGGTDTQYF. The nucleotides are TGTGCCAGCAGTCTTATCCTAGCGGGAGGGACAGATACGCAGTATTTT.